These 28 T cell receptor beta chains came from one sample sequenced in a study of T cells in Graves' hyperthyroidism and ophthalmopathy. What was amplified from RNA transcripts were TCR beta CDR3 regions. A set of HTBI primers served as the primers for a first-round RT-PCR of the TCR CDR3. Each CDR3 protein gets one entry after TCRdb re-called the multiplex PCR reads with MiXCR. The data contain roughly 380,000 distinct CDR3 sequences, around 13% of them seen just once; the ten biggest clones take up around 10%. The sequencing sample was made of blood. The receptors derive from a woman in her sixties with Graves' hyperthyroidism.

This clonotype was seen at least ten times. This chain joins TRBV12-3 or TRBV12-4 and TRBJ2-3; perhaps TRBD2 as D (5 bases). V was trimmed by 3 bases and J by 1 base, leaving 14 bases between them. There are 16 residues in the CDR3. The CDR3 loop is CASSFSEGRGTDTQYF. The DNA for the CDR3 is TGTGCCAGCAGTTTTTCAGAGGGTCGGGGCACAGATACGCAGTATTTT.

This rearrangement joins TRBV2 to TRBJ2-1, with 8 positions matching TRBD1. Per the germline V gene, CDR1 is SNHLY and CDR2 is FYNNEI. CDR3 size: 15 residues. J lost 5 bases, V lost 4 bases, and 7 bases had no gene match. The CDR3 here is CASSVSGGGHNEQFF. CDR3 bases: TGTGCCAGCAGTGTTTCAGGGGGCGGGCACAATGAGCAGTTCTTC.

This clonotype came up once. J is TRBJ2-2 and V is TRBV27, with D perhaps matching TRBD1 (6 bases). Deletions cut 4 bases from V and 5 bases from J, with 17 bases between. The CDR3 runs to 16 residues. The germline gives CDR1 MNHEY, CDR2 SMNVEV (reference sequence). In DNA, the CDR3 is TGTGCCAGCAGTTCACCCGCCGGGACAAGGACCGGGGAGCTGTTTTTT. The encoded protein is CASSSPAGTRTGELFF.

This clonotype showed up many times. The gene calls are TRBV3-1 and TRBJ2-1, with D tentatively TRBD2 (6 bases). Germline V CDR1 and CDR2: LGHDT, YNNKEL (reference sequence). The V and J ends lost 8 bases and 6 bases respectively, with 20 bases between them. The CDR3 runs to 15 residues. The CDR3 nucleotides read TGTGCCAGCGGGAGGACGTTGGCGGGTGCCAATGAGCAGTTCTTC. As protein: CASGRTLAGANEQFF.

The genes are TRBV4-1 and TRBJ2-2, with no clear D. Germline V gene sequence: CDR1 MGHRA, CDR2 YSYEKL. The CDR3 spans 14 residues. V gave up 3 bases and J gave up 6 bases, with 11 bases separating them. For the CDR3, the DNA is TGCGCCAGCAGCCAGCCCCGTAGGGCCGGGGAGCTGTTTTTT. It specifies CASSQPRRAGELFF.

As DNA, the CDR3 is TGTGCCAGCAGCCAAGAAGGCGGCCTATTGAACACCGGGGAGCTGTTTTTT. Encoded protein: CASSQEGGLLNTGELFF. This chain connects TRBV4-2 to TRBJ2-2; D unresolved. Between the trimmed V and J ends, which lost 0 bases and 1 base, there was a span of 12 bases. The CDR3 is 17 amino acids. Per germline, CDR1 LGHNA and CDR2 YNFKEQ.

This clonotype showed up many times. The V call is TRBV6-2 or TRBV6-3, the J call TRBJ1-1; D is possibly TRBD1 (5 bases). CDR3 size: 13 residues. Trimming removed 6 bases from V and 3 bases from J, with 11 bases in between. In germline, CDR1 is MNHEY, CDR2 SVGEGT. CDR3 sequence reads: CASSDSPYTEAFF. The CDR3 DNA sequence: TGTGCCAGCAGCGACAGTCCGTACACTGAAGCTTTCTTT.

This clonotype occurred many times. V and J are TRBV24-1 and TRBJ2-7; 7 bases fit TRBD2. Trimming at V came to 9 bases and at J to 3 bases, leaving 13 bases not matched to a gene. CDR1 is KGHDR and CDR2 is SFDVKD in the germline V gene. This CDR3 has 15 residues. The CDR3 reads CATSGAGPRGYEQYF. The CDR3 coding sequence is TGTGCCACCTCGGGAGCGGGACCCCGGGGCTACGAGCAGTACTTC.

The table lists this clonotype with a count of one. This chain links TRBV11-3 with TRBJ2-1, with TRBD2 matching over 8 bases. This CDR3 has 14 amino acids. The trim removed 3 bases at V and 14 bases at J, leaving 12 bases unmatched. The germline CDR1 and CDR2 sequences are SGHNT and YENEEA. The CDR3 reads CASSFTPGLGKEFF. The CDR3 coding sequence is TGTGCCAGCAGCTTCACCCCGGGACTAGGGAAGGAGTTCTTC.

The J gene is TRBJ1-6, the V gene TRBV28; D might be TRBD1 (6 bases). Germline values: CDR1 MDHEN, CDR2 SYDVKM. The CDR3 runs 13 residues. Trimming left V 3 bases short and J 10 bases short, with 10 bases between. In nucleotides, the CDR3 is TGTGCCAGCAGTTTCAGGGGCGGGTCACCCCTCCACTTT. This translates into CASSFRGGSPLHF. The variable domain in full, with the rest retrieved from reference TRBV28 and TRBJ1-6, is DVKVTQSSRYLVKRTGEKVFLECVQDMDHENMFWYRQDPGLGLRLIYFSYDVKMKEKGDIPEGYSVSREKKERFSLILESASTNQTSMYLCASSFRGGSPLHFGNGTRLTVT.

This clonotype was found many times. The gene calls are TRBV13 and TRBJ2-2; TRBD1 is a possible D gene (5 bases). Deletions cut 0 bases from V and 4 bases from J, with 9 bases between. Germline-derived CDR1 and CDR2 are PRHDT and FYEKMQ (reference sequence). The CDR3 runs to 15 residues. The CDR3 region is CASSLGRVSTGELFF. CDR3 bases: TGTGCCAGCAGCTTAGGCAGGGTGTCCACCGGGGAGCTGTTTTTT.

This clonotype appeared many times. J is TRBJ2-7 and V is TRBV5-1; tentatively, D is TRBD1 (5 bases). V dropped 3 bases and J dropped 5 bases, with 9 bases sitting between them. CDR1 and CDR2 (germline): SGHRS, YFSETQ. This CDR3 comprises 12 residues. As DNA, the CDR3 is TGCGCCAGCAGCTCAGGGTATCACGAGCAGTACTTC. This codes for CASSSGYHEQYF.

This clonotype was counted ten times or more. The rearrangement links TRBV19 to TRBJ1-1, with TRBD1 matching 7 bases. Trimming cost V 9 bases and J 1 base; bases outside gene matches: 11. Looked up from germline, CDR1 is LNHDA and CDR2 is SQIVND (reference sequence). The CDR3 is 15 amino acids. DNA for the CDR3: TGTGCCAGCCACAGGGGTTACGCAGGGAACACTGAAGCTTTCTTT. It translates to CASHRGYAGNTEAFF.

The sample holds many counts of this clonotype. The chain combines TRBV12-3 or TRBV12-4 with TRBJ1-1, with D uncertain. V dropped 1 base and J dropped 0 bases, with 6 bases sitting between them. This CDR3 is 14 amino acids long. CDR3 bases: TGTGCCAGCAGTTTAGAGGAGGTGAACACTGAAGCTTTCTTT. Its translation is CASSLEEVNTEAFF.

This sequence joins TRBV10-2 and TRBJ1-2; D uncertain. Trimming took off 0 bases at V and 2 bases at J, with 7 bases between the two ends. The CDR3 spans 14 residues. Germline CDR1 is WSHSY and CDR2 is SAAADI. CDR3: CASSESTENYGYTF. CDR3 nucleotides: TGCGCCAGCAGTGAGTCGACGGAGAACTATGGCTACACCTTC.

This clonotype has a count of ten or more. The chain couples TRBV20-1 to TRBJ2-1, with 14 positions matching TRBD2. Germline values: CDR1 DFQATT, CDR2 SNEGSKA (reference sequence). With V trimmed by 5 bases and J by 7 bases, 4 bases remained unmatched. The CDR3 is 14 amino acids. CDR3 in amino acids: CSAGGLAGENEQFF. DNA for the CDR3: TGCAGTGCTGGGGGACTAGCGGGAGAGAATGAGCAGTTCTTC.

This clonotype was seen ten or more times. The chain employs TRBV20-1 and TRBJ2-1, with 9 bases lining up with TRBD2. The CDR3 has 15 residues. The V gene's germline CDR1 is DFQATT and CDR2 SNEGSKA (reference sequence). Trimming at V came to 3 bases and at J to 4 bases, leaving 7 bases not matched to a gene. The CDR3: CSASSLAGIYNEQFF. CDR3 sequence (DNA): TGCAGTGCTAGCTCTCTAGCGGGGATTTACAATGAGCAGTTCTTC.

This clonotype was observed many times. CDR3 protein: CASSSGGTGSYEQYF. The CDR3 bases are TGTGCCAGCAGTTCTGGGGGGACAGGGTCCTACGAGCAGTACTTC. This chain connects TRBV28 to TRBJ2-7; 9 nucleotides agree with TRBD1. CDR3 length equals 15 residues. J lost 1 base, V lost 4 bases, and 5 bases had no gene match. CDR1 is MDHEN and CDR2 is SYDVKM in the germline V gene.

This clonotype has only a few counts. In DNA, the CDR3 is TGCGCCAGCAGCATAGGACAGAACAATGAGCAGTTCTTC. This sequence encodes CASSIGQNNEQFF. The rearrangement uses TRBV5-1 and TRBJ2-1, with D maybe TRBD1 (6 bases). The CDR3 has 13 amino acids. Germline V gene data show CDR1 as SGHRS and CDR2 as YFSETQ. With 4 bases removed from V and 5 bases from J, the gap between germline ends came to 10 bases.

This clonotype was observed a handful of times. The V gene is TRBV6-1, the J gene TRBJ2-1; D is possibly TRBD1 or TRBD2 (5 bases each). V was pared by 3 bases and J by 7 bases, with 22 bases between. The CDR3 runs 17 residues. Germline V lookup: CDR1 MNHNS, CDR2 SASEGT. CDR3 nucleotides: TGTGCCAGCAGTGACCGCAAAGTCCGGGGCCCGGGGAATGAGCAGTTCTTC. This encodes CASSDRKVRGPGNEQFF.

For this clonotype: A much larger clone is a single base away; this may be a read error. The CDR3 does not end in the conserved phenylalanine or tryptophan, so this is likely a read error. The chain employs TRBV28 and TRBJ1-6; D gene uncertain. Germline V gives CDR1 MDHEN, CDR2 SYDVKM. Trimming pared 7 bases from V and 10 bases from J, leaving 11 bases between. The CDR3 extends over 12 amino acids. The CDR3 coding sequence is TGTGCCAGCAATATCGACCTCTCACCCCTCCACTCT. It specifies CASNIDLSPLHS.

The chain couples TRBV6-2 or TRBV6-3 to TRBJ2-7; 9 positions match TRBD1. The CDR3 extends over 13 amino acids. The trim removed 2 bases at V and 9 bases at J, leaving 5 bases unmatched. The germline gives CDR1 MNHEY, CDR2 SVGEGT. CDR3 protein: CASSYPDRGSQYF. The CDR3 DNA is TGTGCCAGCAGTTACCCGGACAGGGGTTCGCAGTACTTC.

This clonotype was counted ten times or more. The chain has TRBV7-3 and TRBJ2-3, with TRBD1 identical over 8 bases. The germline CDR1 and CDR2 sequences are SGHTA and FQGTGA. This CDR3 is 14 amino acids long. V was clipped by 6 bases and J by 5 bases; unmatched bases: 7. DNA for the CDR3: TGTGCCAGCAGAACGACAGGGGTGGGAGATACGCAGTATTTT. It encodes CASRTTGVGDTQYF. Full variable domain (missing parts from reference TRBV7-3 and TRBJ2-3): GAGVSQTPSNKVTEKGKYVELRCDPISGHTALYWYRQSLGQGPEFLIYFQGTGAADDSGLPNDRFFAVRPEGSVSTLKIQRTERGDSAVYLCASRTTGVGDTQYFGPGTRLTVL.

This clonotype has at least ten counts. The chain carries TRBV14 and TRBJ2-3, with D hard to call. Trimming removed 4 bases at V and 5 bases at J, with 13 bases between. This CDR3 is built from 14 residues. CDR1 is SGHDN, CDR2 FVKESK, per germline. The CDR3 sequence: CASSPWTRKDTQYF. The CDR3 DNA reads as TGTGCCAGCAGCCCTTGGACCCGGAAAGATACGCAGTATTTT.

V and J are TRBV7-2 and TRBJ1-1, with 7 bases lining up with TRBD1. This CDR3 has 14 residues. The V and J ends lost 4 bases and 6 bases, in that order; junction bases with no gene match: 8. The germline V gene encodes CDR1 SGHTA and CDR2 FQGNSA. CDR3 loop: CASSSNRGYPEAFF. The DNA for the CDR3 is TGTGCCAGCAGCTCCAACAGGGGTTACCCTGAAGCTTTCTTT.

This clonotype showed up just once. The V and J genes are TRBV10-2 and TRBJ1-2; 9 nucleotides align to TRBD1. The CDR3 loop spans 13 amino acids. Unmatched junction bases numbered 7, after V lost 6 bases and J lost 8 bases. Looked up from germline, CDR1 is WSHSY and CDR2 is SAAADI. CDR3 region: CASRQQGAGGYTF. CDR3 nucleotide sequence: TGCGCCAGCAGACAACAGGGGGCTGGAGGCTACACCTTC.

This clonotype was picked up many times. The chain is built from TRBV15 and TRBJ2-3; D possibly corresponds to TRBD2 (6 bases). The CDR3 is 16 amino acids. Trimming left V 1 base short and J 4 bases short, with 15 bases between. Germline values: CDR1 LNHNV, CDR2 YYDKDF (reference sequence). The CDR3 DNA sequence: TGTGCCACCAGCAGAGTGACTAGGTCTCGTCCAGATACGCAGTATTTT. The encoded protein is CATSRVTRSRPDTQYF.

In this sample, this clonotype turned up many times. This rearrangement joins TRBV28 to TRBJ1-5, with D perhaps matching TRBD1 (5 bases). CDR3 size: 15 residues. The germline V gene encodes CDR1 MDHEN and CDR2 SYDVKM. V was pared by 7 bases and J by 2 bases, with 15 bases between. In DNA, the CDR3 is TGTGCCAGCATGATTGATGGGGCGGGCAATCAGCCCCAGCATTTT. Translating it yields CASMIDGAGNQPQHF.